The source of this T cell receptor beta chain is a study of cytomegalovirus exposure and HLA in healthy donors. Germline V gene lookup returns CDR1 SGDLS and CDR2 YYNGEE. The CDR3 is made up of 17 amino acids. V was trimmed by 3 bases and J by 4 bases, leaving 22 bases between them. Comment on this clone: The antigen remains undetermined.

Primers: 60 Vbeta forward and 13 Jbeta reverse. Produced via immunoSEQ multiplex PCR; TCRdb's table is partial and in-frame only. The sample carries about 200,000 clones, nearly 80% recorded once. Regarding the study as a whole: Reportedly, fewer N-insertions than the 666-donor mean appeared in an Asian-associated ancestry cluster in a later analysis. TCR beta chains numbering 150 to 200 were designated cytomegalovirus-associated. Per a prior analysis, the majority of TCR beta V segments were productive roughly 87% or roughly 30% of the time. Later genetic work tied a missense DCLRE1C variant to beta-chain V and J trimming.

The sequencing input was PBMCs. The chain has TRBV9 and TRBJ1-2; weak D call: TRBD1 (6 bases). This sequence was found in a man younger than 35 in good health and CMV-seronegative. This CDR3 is CASSAQPQLQGSYGYTF. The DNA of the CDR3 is TGTGCCAGCAGCGCACAACCTCAACTACAGGGAAGCTATGGCTACACCTTC.